These 8 T cell receptor beta chains originate from one sample sequenced in a study of shared clonotypes between healthy human individuals. The protocol was immunoSEQ multiplex PCR, while the TCRdb copy is restricted to in-frame clones and leaves out a portion. The sample has approximately 2.4 million clones, almost 96% seen once. Input material: naive CD4+ T cells sorted from blood. The subset: CD45RA+ positively selected. These TCRs come from a man younger than 35 in good health.

The gene calls are TRBV5-5 and TRBJ2-7, with D possibly being TRBD2 (5 bases). Per germline, CDR1 SGHKS and CDR2 YYEKEE (reference sequence). The CDR3 is made up of 14 amino acids. The V end was cut by 0 bases, the J end by 0 bases, with 7 bases between. CDR3 sequence reads: CASSLGETSYEQYF. The CDR3 bases are TGTGCCAGCAGCTTGGGGGAGACCTCCTACGAGCAGTACTTC.

Comments on this clone: Other DNA sequences within the sample encode an identical CDR3. The chain uses TRBV7-3 and TRBJ2-2; tentative D call: TRBD2 (5 bases). Germline loops: CDR1 SGHTA, CDR2 FQGTGA. V lost 5 bases, J lost 3 bases, and 10 bases lay in between. The CDR3 is 14 residues long. CDR3 sequence (DNA): TGTGCCAGCAGCCCTAGCCGGGACACCGGGGAGCTGTTTTTT. The encoded protein is CASSPSRDTGELFF.

The chain combines TRBV30 with TRBJ1-4; D is undetermined. This CDR3 is built from 11 residues. The V gene's germline CDR1 is GTSNPN and CDR2 SVGIG (reference sequence). V dropped 3 bases and J dropped 6 bases, with 5 bases sitting between them. CDR3: CAWSWDEKLFF. DNA for the CDR3: TGTGCCTGGAGCTGGGATGAAAAACTGTTTTTT.

The rearrangement joins TRBV10-3 to TRBJ1-1; tentatively, D is TRBD1 (5 bases). The CDR3 sequence is 12 residues long. V was shortened by 3 bases and J by 11 bases, with 13 bases between the two germline ends. Germline CDR1 reads ENHRY; CDR2 reads SYGVKD. The CDR3: CAISEEGTGAFF. The CDR3 coding sequence is TGTGCCATCAGTGAAGAGGGGACGGGGGCTTTCTTT.

This sequence joins TRBV7-2 and TRBJ2-1, with D perhaps matching TRBD1 (6 bases). CDR1 is SGHTA and CDR2 is FQGNSA in the germline V gene. Trimming took off 4 bases at V and 6 bases at J, with 10 bases between the two ends. This CDR3 has 13 amino acids. The CDR3 DNA follows: TGTGCCAGCAGCTCCGGGACACTCAATGAGCAGTTCTTC. Its protein product is CASSSGTLNEQFF.

This chain uses TRBV7-3 with TRBJ1-1, with 10 bases identical to TRBD1. Trimming removed 5 bases from V and 5 bases from J; junction bases left unmatched: 5. This CDR3 is built from 14 residues. Germline CDR1 is SGHTA and CDR2 is FQGTGA. CDR3 amino acids: CASSPGTGETEAFF. CDR3 DNA: TGTGCCAGCAGCCCGGGGACAGGGGAAACTGAAGCTTTCTTT.

J is TRBJ2-4 and V is TRBV7-9, with D perhaps TRBD1 (5 bases). Germline CDR1 and CDR2: SEHNR and FQNEAQ (reference sequence). Trimming removed 4 bases at V and 2 bases at J, with 9 bases between. The length of the CDR3 is 14 residues. CDR3 coding DNA: TGTGCCAGCAGCTCCCAGGGATCCAAAAACATTCAGTACTTC. It codes for CASSSQGSKNIQYF.

V gene TRBV7-9 combines with J gene TRBJ1-2; 7 nucleotides line up with TRBD1. This CDR3 is 17 amino acids long. Germline V gives CDR1 SEHNR, CDR2 FQNEAQ (reference sequence). V was pared by 0 bases and J by 1 base, with 8 bases of the junction left unmatched. The CDR3, as DNA: TGTGCCAGCAGCTTAGCTTCCCTGGGACAGATTAACTATGGCTACACCTTC. It yields the protein CASSLASLGQINYGYTF.